Described below is a single T cell receptor (beta chain) sequence and its context. Its antigen remains unknown. These data originate in a study of cytomegalovirus exposure and HLA in healthy donors. Study-wide points: Accurate predictions that matched the HLA-A and HLA-B alleles of most subjects were reportedly made from TCR beta sequences.

13 Jbeta primers and 60 Vbeta primers were used for the PCR. TCRdb's table, derived via immunoSEQ multiplex PCR, lists solely in-frame clones and lacks some. This table has some 110,000 clones, around 84% appearing once. CDR1 ENHRY and CDR2 SYGVKD come from the germline V gene. This CDR3 has 15 amino acids. The V gene lost 7 bases and the J gene lost 3 bases, with 18 bases spanning the gap. The chain carries TRBV10-3 and TRBJ1-2, with unresolved D. Input material: PBMCs. The sequence was obtained from a man under 40 in good health and CMV-seropositive. The DNA of the CDR3 is TGTGCCATCAAGCCGACACTTACCGGTGACTATGGCTACACCTTC. Protein: CAIKPTLTGDYGYTF.